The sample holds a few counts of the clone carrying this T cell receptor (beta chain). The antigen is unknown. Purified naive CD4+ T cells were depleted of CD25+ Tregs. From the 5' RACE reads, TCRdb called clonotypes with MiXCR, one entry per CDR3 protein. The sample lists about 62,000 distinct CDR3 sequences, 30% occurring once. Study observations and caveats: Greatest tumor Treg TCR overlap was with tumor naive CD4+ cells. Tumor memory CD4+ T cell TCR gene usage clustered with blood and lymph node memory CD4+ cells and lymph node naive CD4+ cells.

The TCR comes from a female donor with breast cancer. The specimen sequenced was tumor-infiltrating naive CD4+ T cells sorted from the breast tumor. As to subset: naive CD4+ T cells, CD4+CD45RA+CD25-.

The CDR3 nucleotides read TGCAGCGTTGAGGGACAAGTGAACACTGAAGCTTTCTTT. Its protein product is CSVEGQVNTEAFF. The genes are TRBV29-1 and TRBJ1-1, with D possibly being TRBD1 (6 bases). CDR3 length: 13 amino acids. The ends were cut back, 3 bases at V and 0 bases at J, with 8 bases in the middle. CDR1 is SQVTM, CDR2 ANQGSEA, per germline.